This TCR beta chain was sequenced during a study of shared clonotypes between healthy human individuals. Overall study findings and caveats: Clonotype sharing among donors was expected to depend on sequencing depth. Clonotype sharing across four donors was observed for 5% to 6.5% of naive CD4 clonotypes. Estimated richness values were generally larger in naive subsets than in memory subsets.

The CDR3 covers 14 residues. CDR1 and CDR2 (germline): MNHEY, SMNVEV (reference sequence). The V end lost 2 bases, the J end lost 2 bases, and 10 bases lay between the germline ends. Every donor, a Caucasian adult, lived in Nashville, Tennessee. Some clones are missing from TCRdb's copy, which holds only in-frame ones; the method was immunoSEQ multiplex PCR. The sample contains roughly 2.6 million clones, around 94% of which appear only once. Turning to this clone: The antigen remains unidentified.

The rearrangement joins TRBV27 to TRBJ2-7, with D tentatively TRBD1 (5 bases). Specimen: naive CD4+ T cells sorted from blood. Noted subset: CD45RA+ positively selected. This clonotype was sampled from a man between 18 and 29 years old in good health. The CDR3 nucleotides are TGTGCCAGCAGTTTAGACCGACAGACCTACGAGCAGTACTTC. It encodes CASSLDRQTYEQYF.